This T cell receptor (beta chain) was captured by sequencing in a study of T cell responses to AZD1222 COVID-19 vaccine. Study-wide findings and caveats: Spike-specific TCR breadth and depth were elevated following two AZD1222 doses. Baseline seropositives among AZD1222 recipients totaled only 5 to 7.

Germline CDR1 is SNHLY and CDR2 is FYNNEI. The CDR3 runs 13 residues. J lost 5 bases, V lost 5 bases, and 2 bases had no gene match. Details on this clone: No antigen is known for it.

Assay: immunoSEQ multiplex PCR; the TCRdb copy retains only in-frame clones and omits some. The sample lists fewer than 55,000 clones, 75% to 85% occurring once. The chain is built from TRBV2 and TRBJ1-1, with 10 nucleotides matching TRBD1. The sample here was peripheral blood, taken on day 0 of AZD1222 vaccination. The receptor comes from an adult in good health. CDR3 nucleotide sequence: TGTGCCAGCAGTCGGACAGGGGGAACTGAAGCTTTCTTT. It encodes CASSRTGGTEAFF.